This T cell receptor (beta chain) was recovered during a study of T cells in Graves' hyperthyroidism and ophthalmopathy. This clonotype was counted ten times or more. Using RNA transcripts as the source, TCR beta CDR3 regions were amplified. Primed by the HTBI set, a first-round RT-PCR was run on the TCR CDR3. TCRdb re-derived calls from the multiplex PCR reads in MiXCR, one entry per CDR3 protein. The top ten hold 49% of the sample, which has around 500,000 distinct CDR3 sequences, roughly 23% seen once. Sequencing was carried out using blood. The TCR originated in a woman aged 70-85 years with Graves' ophthalmopathy.

DNA for the CDR3: TGTGCCAGCAGCTTATGGGGGACGGGCAATCAGCCCCAGCATTTT. Protein: CASSLWGTGNQPQHF. J is TRBJ1-5 and V is TRBV7-2, with D perhaps TRBD1 (5 bases). Germline assignment: CDR1 SGHTA and CDR2 FQGNSA. The CDR3 runs 15 residues. Trimming took 2 bases from V and 2 from J, leaving 10 bases between them. Looking up the rest from reference TRBV7-2 and TRBJ1-5 gives the full variable domain: GAGVSQSPSNKVTEKGKDVELRCDPISGHTALYWYRQSLGQGLEFLIYFQGNSAPDKSGLPSDRFSAERTGGSVSTLTIQRTQQEDSAVYLCASSLWGTGNQPQHFGDGTRLSIL.